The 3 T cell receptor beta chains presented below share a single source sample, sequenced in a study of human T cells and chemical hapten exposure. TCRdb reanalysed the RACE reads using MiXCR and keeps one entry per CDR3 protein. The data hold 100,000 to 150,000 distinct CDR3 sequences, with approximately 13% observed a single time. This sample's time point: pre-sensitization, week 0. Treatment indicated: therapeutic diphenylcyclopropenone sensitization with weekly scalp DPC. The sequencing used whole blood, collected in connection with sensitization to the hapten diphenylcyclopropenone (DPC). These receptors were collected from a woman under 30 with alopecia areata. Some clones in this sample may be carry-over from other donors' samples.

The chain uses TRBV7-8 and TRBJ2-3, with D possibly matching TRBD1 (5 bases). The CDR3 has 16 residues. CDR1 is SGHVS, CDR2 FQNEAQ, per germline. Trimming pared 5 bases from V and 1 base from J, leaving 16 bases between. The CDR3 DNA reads TGTGCCAGCAGCAAGCGACAGTTCGCCCGCACAGATACGCAGTATTTT. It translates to CASSKRQFARTDTQYF. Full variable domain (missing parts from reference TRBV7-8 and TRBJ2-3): GAGVSQSPRYKVAKRGQDVALRCDPISGHVSLFWYQQALGQGPEFLTYFQNEAQLDKSGLPSDRFFAERPEGSVSTLKIQRTQQEDSAVYLCASSKRQFARTDTQYFGPGTRLTVL.

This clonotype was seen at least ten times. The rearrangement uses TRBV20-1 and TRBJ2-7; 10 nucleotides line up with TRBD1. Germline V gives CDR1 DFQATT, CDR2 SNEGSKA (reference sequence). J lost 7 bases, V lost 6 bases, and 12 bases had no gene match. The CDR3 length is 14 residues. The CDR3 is CSAMTGQGTREQYF. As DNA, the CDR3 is TGCAGTGCCATGACGGGACAGGGGACGAGGGAGCAGTACTTC.

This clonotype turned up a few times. Here the CDR3 DNA reads TGCAGCGGAGGACTGAGCTCCTACGAGCAGTACTTC. Its protein is CSGGLSSYEQYF. The chain has TRBV29-1 and TRBJ2-7; D perhaps matches TRBD2 (5 bases). This CDR3 region has 12 residues. Per germline, CDR1 SQVTM and CDR2 ANQGSEA. V lost 7 bases, J lost 0 bases, and 10 bases lay in between.